This T cell receptor beta chain was captured by sequencing in a study of beta chain features in type 1 diabetes. Whole-study results and caveats: Among patients with Type 1 diabetes, TCRB CDR3s were moderately but significantly shorter in every one of the four CD4+ subsets.

A remark on this clone: The target antigen is unknown.

Trimming took off 2 bases at V and 1 base at J, with 11 bases between the two ends. CDR3 length: 15 amino acids. Germline assignment: CDR1 LNHDA and CDR2 SQIVND (reference sequence). Expressed TCRB transcripts were sequenced after all isolated RNA was converted to cDNA. Sequencing was performed with immunoSEQ multiplex PCR; in TCRdb, only in-frame clones are kept and a portion is missing. This table has under 350,000 clones, roughly a quarter appearing once. Sorted CD4+ subsets: naive, central memory, regulatory, stem cell-like memory (CD45RO/CCR7/CD25/CD127/CD95/CD27 panel). The receptor was derived from a woman in her 30s with type 1 diabetes. Sequenced input: naive CD4+ T cells from blood. The V call is TRBV19, the J call TRBJ1-1; TRBD1 might be the D (6 bases). CDR3 DNA: TGTGCCAGTAGTATAACCGGACAGTCGAACACTGAAGCTTTCTTT. It specifies CASSITGQSNTEAFF.